The clone carrying this T cell receptor beta chain was counted ten times or more. Previously described methods and listed TCR primers produced bulk TCR libraries. MiXCR, run by TCRdb on the PCR reads, gives a single entry per CDR3 protein. The sample contains roughly 630,000 distinct CDR3 sequences, 25% of which appear only once. Germline V gives CDR1 SGHNT, CDR2 YYREEE (reference sequence). The J segment lost 4 bases and the V segment lost 3 bases, leaving 4 bases of the junction unmatched. This CDR3 is built from 15 residues. The record originates from a study of molecular identifiers for immune sequencing clone quantification.

The sequence was obtained from a human donor in good health. Some libraries in this study had Jurkat cell RNA spiked in. J is TRBJ2-7 and V is TRBV5-4, with 13 bases that match TRBD2. What was sequenced was naive CD8+ T cells from blood, with Jurkat cell RNA spiked in. Noted subset: FACS-sorted CD8+CD4-CCR7+CD45RA+ naive T cells. In DNA form, the CDR3 reads TGTGCCAGCAGCTGGATGGGACTAGCGGGGTACGAGCAGTACTTC. Translating it yields CASSWMGLAGYEQYF.